Given below is one TCR beta chain in context. Its target is unknown. The data belong to a study of T cell responses to AZD1222 COVID-19 vaccine. Study results and caveats: Spike regions recognized by vaccine-associated CD4 TCRs spanned the protein, led by 160-218 and 743-854. It should be noted that donors were predominantly white British and more often female, and clonal diversity was possibly underestimated.

Sequencing used immunoSEQ multiplex PCR; TCRdb keeps in-frame clones, though not all of them. Seen here are roughly 120,000 clones, roughly 84% observed once, and the top ten hold 1.2%. The receptor's source is an adult in good health. The sample in question was peripheral blood, obtained on day 0 of AZD1222 vaccination.

The CDR3 region has the DNA TGCAGCGTTGATAGGAATGGGGGAACGGCTTTCTTT. Encoded protein: CSVDRNGGTAFF. The chain uses TRBV29-1 and TRBJ1-1, with TRBD1 as a possible D gene (5 bases). The CDR3 runs to 12 residues. The germline V gene has CDR1 SQVTM and CDR2 ANQGSEA. The V end lost 3 bases, the J end lost 11 bases, and 16 bases lay between the germline ends.